This passage covers 29 T cell receptor beta chains from one sample sequenced in a study of regulatory T cells in long-lasting Graves disease. Sample time point: newly diagnosed GD, antithyroid drugs for less than 3 months. PBMCs were the source of the RNA used for TCR sequencing. With iRepertoire HTBI primers and Arm-PCR of CDR3 regions, TCR beta libraries were built. TCRdb passed the multiplex PCR reads through MiXCR, listing each CDR3 protein once. Of 300,000 to 450,000 distinct CDR3 sequences listed, around 15% are singletons. Sequencing used peripheral blood mononuclear cells (PBMCs), obtained at new diagnosis, from a patient treated with antithyroid drugs. These receptors were obtained from a female donor with Graves disease.

The sample holds many counts of this clonotype. The chain joins TRBV2 to TRBJ1-6, with a weak D call TRBD1 (5 bases). Trimming took off 5 bases at V and 7 bases at J, with 18 bases between the two ends. CDR1 and CDR2 from the germline V gene are SNHLY and FYNNEI. This CDR3 region has 16 residues. The CDR3 bases are TGTGCCAGCAGTAGAGAAGGGGACGGATCAAATTCACCCCTCCACTTT. Translated, it gives CASSREGDGSNSPLHF.

This clonotype was detected ten times or more. The V gene is TRBV5-5, the J gene TRBJ1-2; a weak D match, TRBD1 (6 bases). From germline, CDR1 is SGHKS and CDR2 YYEKEE (reference sequence). Trimming removed 0 bases at V and 6 bases at J, with 15 bases between. The CDR3 consists of 15 residues. CDR3: CASSLAQGTLHGYTF. CDR3 nucleotide sequence: TGTGCCAGCAGCTTGGCCCAGGGGACCCTACATGGCTACACCTTC.

This clonotype has ten or more counts. The genes are TRBV7-2 and TRBJ1-1; D call uncertain. The CDR3 totals 13 residues. Trimming took off 1 base at V and 8 bases at J, with 11 bases between the two ends. From germline, CDR1 is SGHTA and CDR2 FQGNSA. CDR3 loop: CASSLDPASEAFF. The CDR3 bases are TGTGCCAGCAGCTTAGACCCGGCAAGCGAAGCTTTCTTT.

This clonotype was seen at least ten times. This sequence joins TRBV20-1 and TRBJ2-1; D may be TRBD1 (7 bases). V was cut by 5 bases and J by 6 bases, with 26 bases left in between. CDR1 and CDR2 from the germline V gene are DFQATT and SNEGSKA (reference sequence). The CDR3 contains 17 residues. In DNA form, the CDR3 reads TGCAGTGCTGACGGAACAGGGGAGTTTTGGGAGGCCAATGAGCAGTTCTTC. Its protein is CSADGTGEFWEANEQFF.

The sample holds many counts of this clonotype. The chain is built from TRBV2 and TRBJ2-7, with unresolved D. This CDR3 comprises 12 residues. The V and J ends lost 6 bases and 3 bases respectively, with 9 bases between them. Germline V gene data show CDR1 as SNHLY and CDR2 as FYNNEI. CDR3 protein: CASSGWVYEQYF. The DNA of the CDR3 is TGTGCCAGCAGCGGGTGGGTCTACGAGCAGTACTTC.

V is TRBV2 and J is TRBJ2-1; 9 bases align to TRBD1. The germline V gene has CDR1 SNHLY and CDR2 FYNNEI. With 6 bases clipped from V and 0 bases from J, the junction kept 12 bases outside the gene matches. This CDR3 comprises 18 residues. The chain's CDR3 is CASRWTGALRSSYNEQFF. In DNA, the CDR3 is TGTGCCAGCAGGTGGACAGGGGCGCTACGGAGCTCCTACAATGAGCAGTTCTTC.

Only one count was recorded for this clonotype. The chain uses TRBV27 and TRBJ2-7; the D is unclear. The CDR3 sequence is 14 residues long. Per the germline V gene, CDR1 is MNHEY and CDR2 is SMNVEV (reference sequence). Trimming stripped 1 base from V and 0 bases from J, with 7 bases between. This CDR3 is CASSLWRSSYEQYF. CDR3 DNA sequence: TGTGCCAGCAGTTTATGGAGAAGCTCCTACGAGCAGTACTTC.

This clonotype appeared many times. The chain links TRBV11-2 to TRBJ1-1, with 8 nucleotides matching TRBD1. In germline, CDR1 is SGHAT, CDR2 FQNNGV. After removal of 4 bases from V and 0 bases from J, the junction contained 4 bases not matched to a gene. The CDR3 runs 15 residues. Here the CDR3 DNA reads TGTGCCAGCAGCTCATCGGACAGGGTGAACACTGAAGCTTTCTTT. Translated: CASSSSDRVNTEAFF.

The sample holds many counts of this clonotype. The J gene is TRBJ1-4, the V gene TRBV2; a possible D gene is TRBD1 (5 bases). Trimming removed 10 bases from V and 6 bases from J, with 18 bases in between. Germline V gives CDR1 SNHLY, CDR2 FYNNEI. This CDR3 spans 14 amino acids. CDR3 DNA: TGTGCCATCACTTTTAGAGACAGTGATGAAAAACTGTTTTTT. As protein: CAITFRDSDEKLFF.

This clonotype was recorded many times. The chain has TRBV12-3 or TRBV12-4 and TRBJ2-3; 11 nucleotides line up with TRBD2. Trimming removed 3 bases from V and 4 bases from J; junction bases left unmatched: 18. This CDR3 is 20 amino acids long. The chain's CDR3 is CASSFFRLRASGRTADTQYF. The CDR3 coding sequence is TGTGCCAGCAGTTTTTTTCGGTTGAGGGCTAGCGGGAGGACGGCAGATACGCAGTATTTT.

V is TRBV12-3 or TRBV12-4 and J is TRBJ2-7, with D perhaps given as TRBD1 or TRBD2 (5 bases each). The V end was cut by 2 bases, the J end by 1 base, with 18 bases between. The CDR3 is 17 residues long. The CDR3 DNA reads as TGTGCCAGCAGTTTATGGGGGAATCAAGATTTATCCTACGAGCAGTACTTC. The encoded protein is CASSLWGNQDLSYEQYF.

This clonotype has ten or more counts. The gene calls are TRBV4-1 and TRBJ2-3; 12 bases are shared with TRBD2. Germline-derived CDR1 and CDR2 are MGHRA and YSYEKL. Trimming took 1 base from V and 11 from J; bases not matched to a gene: 7. This CDR3 is 15 amino acids long. The CDR3 is CASSQAPGLAGQQYF. Written as DNA, the CDR3 is TGCGCCAGCAGCCAAGCACCGGGACTAGCGGGTCAGCAGTATTTT.

Regarding this clonotype: This may be a read error: a much more frequent sequence differs by one nucleotide. The genes are TRBV2 and TRBJ2-7, with TRBD2 matching over 8 bases. With V trimmed by 4 bases and J by 7 bases, 12 bases remained unmatched. CDR1 and CDR2 from the germline V gene are SNHLY and FYNNEI. This CDR3 region has 15 residues. The CDR3 is CASSALAVTYNEQYF. CDR3 bases: TGTGCCAGCAGTGCACTAGCGGTAACCTACAATGAGCAGTACTTC.

The gene calls are TRBV6-5 and TRBJ2-1; 7 bases are a match to TRBD2. Germline CDR1 MNHEY, CDR2 SVGAGI. With V trimmed by 0 bases and J by 4 bases, 15 bases remained unmatched. The length of the CDR3 is 19 residues. The CDR3 DNA sequence: TGTGCCAGCAGTTACTCGTACTTGGTTGTCGCGGGAGATTACAATGAGCAGTTCTTC. Translating gives CASSYSYLVVAGDYNEQFF.

This clonotype was counted at least ten times. The V call is TRBV11-3, the J call TRBJ1-3; no reliable D call. Germline loops: CDR1 SGHNT, CDR2 YENEEA. This CDR3 region has 12 residues. Between the trimmed V and J ends, which lost 0 bases and 8 bases, there was a span of 5 bases. CDR3 in DNA: TGTGCCAGCAGCTTAGAGGGAGACACCATATATTTT. It codes for CASSLEGDTIYF.

This clonotype was seen just once. The V gene is TRBV10-2, the J gene TRBJ1-2; D not resolved. The V and J ends lost 0 bases and 5 bases respectively, with 10 bases between them. CDR3 length: 14 residues. In germline, CDR1 is WSHSY, CDR2 SAAADI. The CDR3 DNA is TGCGCCAGCAGTGAGTCAGCGGTGAAGTATGGCTACACCTTC. Amino acid sequence: CASSESAVKYGYTF.

This clonotype was seen a handful of times. The chain carries TRBV29-1 and TRBJ1-2; D is unresolved. Trimming took 2 bases from V and 3 from J, leaving 19 bases between them. The CDR3 consists of 16 residues. The germline V gene encodes CDR1 SQVTM and CDR2 ANQGSEA. The CDR3, as DNA: TGCAGCGTTGAACTACTTGGGGTACGAGGAGACTATGGCTACACCTTC. Protein: CSVELLGVRGDYGYTF.

This clonotype has only a few counts. The chain recombines TRBV9 with TRBJ1-2, with D unresolved. Trimming took 0 bases from V and 13 from J, leaving 10 bases between them. Germline loops: CDR1 SGDLS, CDR2 YYNGEE. The CDR3 extends over 11 amino acids. As DNA, the CDR3 is TGTGCCAGCAGCGTAGTAGGCCCCCTCACCTTC. Translating it yields CASSVVGPLTF.

For this clonotype: A single base is all that separates this from a far larger clone, so a read error is likely. The final CDR3 position lacks the conserved phenylalanine or tryptophan, pointing to a likely read error. The rearrangement uses TRBV7-2 and TRBJ2-5; D unresolved. Germline V gene sequence: CDR1 SGHTA, CDR2 FQGNSA. This CDR3 region has 14 residues. The germline V and J ends were trimmed by 1 base and 2 bases, with 8 bases remaining between them. CDR3 protein: CASSLGWVQETQYS. The CDR3 coding sequence is TGTGCCAGCAGCTTAGGCTGGGTACAAGAGACCCAGTACTCC.

This clonotype was observed at least ten times. This chain connects TRBV7-8 to TRBJ1-3; D is ambiguous. Trimming removed 1 base at V and 2 bases at J, with 12 bases between. The length of the CDR3 is 16 residues. The germline CDR1 and CDR2 sequences are SGHVS and FQNEAQ. CDR3 nucleotide sequence: TGTGCCAGCAGCTTAGTCGTTGCCAGCCCTGGAAACACCATATATTTT. This gives the protein CASSLVVASPGNTIYF.

Concerning this clonotype itself: A read error may explain this, as a much larger clone is one base away. Likely a read error: the CDR3 ends without its conserved phenylalanine or tryptophan. J is TRBJ2-2 and V is TRBV12-3 or TRBV12-4; the D is unclear. V lost 3 bases to trimming and J lost 0 bases, with 5 bases between them. The CDR3 consists of 14 residues. The CDR3 nucleotides are TGTGCCAGCAGTTTGATTCCGAACACCGGGGAGCTGTTTCTT. It translates to CASSLIPNTGELFL.

V is TRBV24-1 and J is TRBJ2-1, with 10 positions matching TRBD2. The J segment lost 7 bases and the V segment lost 4 bases, leaving 12 bases of the junction unmatched. Per the germline V gene, CDR1 is KGHDR and CDR2 is SFDVKD. This CDR3 region has 17 residues. CDR3 sequence: CATSDLKLAGFSNEQFF. The CDR3, as DNA: TGTGCCACCAGTGACCTAAAACTAGCGGGATTTTCTAATGAGCAGTTCTTC.

Comments on this clonotype: This may stem from a read error, because a much larger clone lies one nucleotide away. The chain's CDR3 is CASRSRGRGEQFF. The CDR3 nucleotides are TGTGCCAGCAGGTCCAGAGGAAGGGGAGAGCAGTTCTTC. The genes are TRBV14 and TRBJ2-3; TRBD1 might be the D (5 bases). The J call is doubtful: the DNA matches TRBJ2-1 better. CDR3 length equals 13 residues. CDR1 and CDR2 from the germline V gene are SGHDN and FVKESK.

This clonotype was observed many times. In nucleotides, the CDR3 is TGTGCCAGCAGTTCCATCTCCAGCGGGGGAGAGACCCAGTACTTC. Encoded protein: CASSSISSGGETQYF. The J gene is TRBJ2-5, the V gene TRBV12-3 or TRBV12-4; 8 nucleotides match TRBD2. The CDR3 spans 15 residues. V trimming: 4 bases; J trimming: 4 bases; junction bases outside the gene matches: 8.

This clonotype showed up many times. The V gene is TRBV24-1, the J gene TRBJ1-5; no reliable D call. The CDR3 runs 10 residues. The ends were cut back, 9 bases at V and 4 bases at J, with 3 bases in the middle. Germline V gene sequence: CDR1 KGHDR, CDR2 SFDVKD. The CDR3 region is CATLNQPQHF. The CDR3 DNA reads TGTGCCACCTTAAATCAGCCCCAGCATTTT.

This clonotype has a handful of counts. The chain carries TRBV9 and TRBJ2-1; D tentatively fits TRBD1 or TRBD2 (7 bases each). Germline values: CDR1 SGDLS, CDR2 YYNGEE. The CDR3 loop spans 20 amino acids. The V gene lost 2 bases and the J gene lost 5 bases, with 29 bases spanning the gap. CDR3 DNA: TGTGCCAGCAGCGTCGGGGGGACAGCACACCCAGTCTGGCCTAACAATGAGCAGTTCTTC. Protein sequence: CASSVGGTAHPVWPNNEQFF.

Many counts were recorded for this clonotype. This chain uses TRBV10-3 with TRBJ1-5; D is uncertain. CDR3 length: 14 residues. Germline CDR1 and CDR2: ENHRY and SYGVKD. V was clipped by 7 bases and J by 2 bases, with 12 bases between them. The CDR3 DNA sequence: TGTGCCATCAAGAAGGGCCTCGGCAATCAGCCCCAGCATTTT. Protein sequence: CAIKKGLGNQPQHF.

This clonotype turned up a few times. This chain uses TRBV7-3 with TRBJ1-5; D remains ambiguous. This CDR3 region has 16 residues. Germline assignment: CDR1 SGHTA and CDR2 FQGTGA. Trimming took 0 bases from V and 1 from J, leaving 10 bases between them. The CDR3 region has the DNA TGTGCCAGCAGCTTAACGTGGCAGGAAAGCAATCAGCCCCAGCATTTT. Translating gives CASSLTWQESNQPQHF.

Worth noting for this clonotype: This likely stems from a read error, as it lies one base from a far larger clone. The J gene is TRBJ2-1, the V gene TRBV7-2; weak D call: TRBD1 (5 bases). The CDR3 runs to 14 residues. V lost 5 bases to trimming and J lost 10 bases, with 18 bases between them. Germline values: CDR1 SGHTA, CDR2 FQGNSA. The DNA of the CDR3 is TGTGCCAGCAGCGAGACAGTTTTAGGTTACGAGCAGTTCTTC. Translating it yields CASSETVLGYEQFF.